One sample yielded the 30 T cell receptor beta chains listed below, sequenced in a study of blood T cell repertoires in COVID-19. Method: immunoSEQ multiplex PCR; TCRdb's copy keeps in-frame clones and lacks some. The sample records about 250,000 clones, roughly 90% being singletons. Sequencing was carried out using peripheral blood. Receptor source: a middle-aged woman who had recovered from COVID-19.

The chain links TRBV11-3 to TRBJ1-2; 7 nucleotides line up with TRBD1. This CDR3 has 14 amino acids. V was clipped by 4 bases and J by 8 bases; unmatched bases: 10. CDR1 SGHNT and CDR2 YENEEA come from the germline V gene. Here the CDR3 DNA reads TGTGCCAGCAGCTCATTAAGGGGGCACGGCGGCTACACCTTC. This sequence encodes CASSSLRGHGGYTF.

As concerns this clone: A read error is the likely source, as a far larger clone sits one nucleotide away. This same CDR3 is encoded by further DNA sequences in the sample. This chain joins TRBV6-4 and TRBJ2-2; D possibly corresponds to TRBD1 (6 bases). V lost 0 bases to trimming and J lost 8 bases, with 10 bases between them. Germline CDR1 and CDR2: MRHNA and SNTAGT. This CDR3 region has 14 residues. The CDR3 bases are TGTGCCAGCAGTGACTCACCAGGGGCTGGGGAGCTGTTTTTT. Translating it yields CASSDSPGAGELFF.

This chain connects TRBV4-2 to TRBJ2-3, with 8 bases identical to TRBD2. V lost 3 bases and J lost 4; bases outside the gene matches: 6. Germline CDR1 reads LGHNA; CDR2 reads YNFKEQ. This CDR3 is 15 amino acids long. CDR3 sequence (DNA): TGTGCCAGCAGCCACGGCCAGCGGGGGTCAGATACGCAGTATTTT. This gives the protein CASSHGQRGSDTQYF.

This chain links TRBV1 with TRBJ2-2; the table's TRBD1 call for D was not verified on the DNA. TRBV1 is listed as a pseudogene. This CDR3 comprises 17 residues. The CDR3 DNA reads TGCACCAGCAGCCGGGTTTCACAGGGGGGATGTAATGGGGAGCTGTTTTTT. It yields the protein CTSSRVSQGGCNGELFF.

The chain links TRBV12-3 or TRBV12-4 to TRBJ1-5; no clear D gene. CDR3 length: 13 residues. V lost 6 bases and J lost 3, with 9 bases in between. The CDR3 loop is CASSRLNNQPQHF. The CDR3 coding sequence is TGTGCCAGCAGCCGACTGAACAATCAGCCCCAGCATTTT.

The J gene is TRBJ2-3, the V gene TRBV21-1; whether TRBD1, the table's D call, matches the DNA was not checked. TRBV21-1 represents a pseudogene. The CDR3 sequence is 16 residues long. The CDR3 protein is CASSKAPASGTGTQYF. The CDR3 DNA reads as TGTGCCAGCAGCAAAGCCCCAGCGAGTGGCACAGGTACGCAGTATTTT.

The chain has TRBV12-3 or TRBV12-4 and TRBJ1-1; 8 positions match TRBD1. V shed 4 bases, J shed 6 bases, and the junction held 4 bases outside the gene matches. This CDR3 region has 13 residues. The CDR3: CASSSAGQAEAFF. CDR3 in DNA: TGTGCCAGCAGTTCGGCGGGACAGGCTGAAGCTTTCTTT.

The chain recombines TRBV6-1 with TRBJ2-1, with TRBD2 matching 8 bases. The V gene end was trimmed by 2 bases and the J gene end by 9 bases; junction bases not matched to a gene: 9. From germline, CDR1 is MNHNS and CDR2 SASEGT. CDR3 length equals 15 residues. CDR3 sequence: CASSERDGRVGEQFF. CDR3 nucleotide sequence: TGTGCCAGCAGTGAACGCGACGGGAGGGTCGGTGAGCAGTTCTTC.

This clone was seen a handful of times. A read error may produce the germline difference seen at one junction end. This chain joins TRBV6-1 and TRBJ1-1, with 7 bases fitting TRBD1. This CDR3 has 14 amino acids. The germline gives CDR1 MNHNS, CDR2 SASEGT. CDR3 residues: CASREGGWNTEAFF. For the CDR3, the DNA is TGTGCCAGCAGAGAAGGGGGCTGGAACACTGAAGCTTTCTTT.

The chain is built from TRBV24-1 and TRBJ2-3; 9 nucleotides agree with TRBD2. The CDR3 loop spans 18 amino acids. The germline gives CDR1 KGHDR, CDR2 SFDVKD. J was trimmed by 3 bases and V by 6 bases; bases with no gene match: 15. The CDR3 sequence is CATSSSPTSGWATDTQYF. As DNA, the CDR3 is TGTGCCACCAGTTCGTCCCCAACTAGCGGGTGGGCAACAGATACGCAGTATTTT.

The rearrangement joins TRBV9 to TRBJ2-1; 13 nucleotides agree with TRBD2. V dropped 4 bases and J dropped 2; count of bases not matched to a gene: 9. Germline V gene data show CDR1 as SGDLS and CDR2 as YYNGEE. The CDR3 is 18 residues long. The CDR3 sequence: CASSRGLAGVGTYNEQFF. The CDR3 coding sequence is TGTGCCAGCAGCCGCGGACTAGCGGGAGTGGGAACCTACAATGAGCAGTTCTTC.

V usage is TRBV7-3 and J usage is TRBJ2-5; D is possibly TRBD2 (6 bases). The CDR3 sequence is 16 residues long. The ends were cut back, 5 bases at V and 2 bases at J, with 18 bases in the middle. Per germline, CDR1 SGHTA and CDR2 FQGTGA. CDR3 sequence reads: CASSLTSRKNQETQYF. CDR3 DNA: TGTGCCAGCAGCCTTACTAGCAGAAAGAATCAAGAGACCCAGTACTTC.

The genes are TRBV6-5 and TRBJ1-2; TRBD1 matches at 8 bases. Germline V gene data show CDR1 as MNHEY and CDR2 as SVGAGI. This CDR3 comprises 12 residues. The junction had 4 bases not matched to a gene; V was cut back by 6 bases and J by 7 bases. CDR3 sequence reads: CASSLDRAGYTF. The CDR3 nucleotides read TGTGCCAGCAGCCTGGACAGGGCTGGCTACACCTTC.

The V call is TRBV7-8, the J call TRBJ2-2, with 12 nucleotides matching TRBD2. The CDR3 runs to 19 residues. J was trimmed by 3 bases and V by 4 bases; bases with no gene match: 12. Germline values: CDR1 SGHVS, CDR2 FQNEAQ. This CDR3 is CASSWTSSGRAADTGELFF. CDR3 in DNA: TGTGCCAGCAGCTGGACTTCTAGCGGGAGGGCCGCTGACACCGGGGAGCTGTTTTTT.

This chain connects TRBV10-3 to TRBJ1-2; TRBD1 matches at 8 bases. J was trimmed by 8 bases and V by 5 bases; bases with no gene match: 4. The CDR3 runs 12 residues. CDR1 and CDR2 from the germline V gene are ENHRY and SYGVKD. CDR3: CAISQDRDGYTF. CDR3 sequence (DNA): TGTGCCATCAGTCAGGACAGGGACGGCTACACCTTC.

This sequence joins TRBV29-1 and TRBJ2-3, with a possible D match to TRBD1 (6 bases). CDR1 is SQVTM and CDR2 is ANQGSEA in the germline V gene. V shed 7 bases and J shed 1 base, with 12 bases lying between them. The CDR3 loop spans 13 amino acids. The CDR3 DNA sequence: TGCAGCGGGACAGTGACTGGCACAGATACGCAGTATTTT. It encodes CSGTVTGTDTQYF.

The J gene is TRBJ2-5, the V gene TRBV29-1; 8 bases line up with TRBD1. Germline V CDR1 and CDR2: SQVTM, ANQGSEA. This CDR3 region has 14 residues. V lost 3 bases, J lost 2 bases, and 5 bases stayed unmatched. CDR3 DNA sequence: TGCAGCGTTGACCGACAGGGGACGCAAGAGACCCAGTACTTC. It codes for CSVDRQGTQETQYF.

The J gene is TRBJ1-1, the V gene TRBV4-1, with D unresolved. Germline V gives CDR1 MGHRA, CDR2 YSYEKL. The CDR3 has 14 amino acids. Trimming left V 6 bases short and J 1 base short, with 12 bases between. CDR3 DNA: TGCGCCAGCAGTCTGGGTCCGGGGAACACTGAAGCTTTCTTT. Encoded protein: CASSLGPGNTEAFF.

The chain uses TRBV24-1 and TRBJ1-1, with 9 bases matching TRBD1. The CDR3 is 15 amino acids. CDR1 is KGHDR and CDR2 is SFDVKD in the germline V gene. J lost 4 bases, V lost 4 bases, and 6 bases had no gene match. DNA for the CDR3: TGTGCCACCAGTGACTCCGGGACAGGGAGCACTGAAGCTTTCTTT. Translated: CATSDSGTGSTEAFF.

The chain carries TRBV24-1 and TRBJ2-2, with D hard to call. This CDR3 region has 16 residues. V was shortened by 1 base and J by 0 bases, with 8 bases between the two germline ends. Germline V gene sequence: CDR1 KGHDR, CDR2 SFDVKD. CDR3 nucleotides: TGTGCCACCAGTGATTTTGCGACTTCGAACACCGGGGAGCTGTTTTTT. Translated: CATSDFATSNTGELFF.

The gene calls are TRBV12-3 or TRBV12-4 and TRBJ1-2; TRBD1 matches 8 bases. The CDR3 covers 12 residues. V dropped 4 bases and J dropped 8; count of bases not matched to a gene: 3. The CDR3 bases are TGTGCCAGCAGTTCGACAGGGGTGGGCTACACCTTC. Amino acids: CASSSTGVGYTF.

The chain employs TRBV11-2 and TRBJ2-2; TRBD2 agrees at 8 bases. This CDR3 comprises 16 residues. Germline CDR1 reads SGHAT; CDR2 reads FQNNGV. J lost 4 bases, V lost 5 bases, and 9 bases had no gene match. The CDR3 here is CASSHTAGVSTGELFF. The CDR3 DNA sequence: TGTGCCAGCAGCCATACAGCGGGAGTTAGCACCGGGGAGCTGTTTTTT.

This clone was detected once. The CDR3 loop is CASSVAPLAVPTDTQYF. The DNA for the CDR3 is TGTGCCAGCAGCGTAGCTCCCCTAGCGGTCCCCACAGATACGCAGTATTTT. This rearrangement joins TRBV9 to TRBJ2-3; 7 bases map to TRBD2. Looked up from germline, CDR1 is SGDLS and CDR2 is YYNGEE. Trimming took 0 bases from V and 2 from J; bases not matched to a gene: 9. The CDR3 loop spans 17 amino acids. Combining the CDR3 with reference TRBV9 and TRBJ2-3 gives the whole variable domain DSGVTQTPKHLITATGQRVTLRCSPRSGDLSVYWYQQSLDQGLQFLIQYYNGEERAKGNILERFSAQQFPDLHSELNLSSLELGDSALYFCASSVAPLAVPTDTQYFGPGTRLTVL.

V gene TRBV12-3 or TRBV12-4 combines with J gene TRBJ2-1, with D tentatively TRBD2 (5 bases). The length of the CDR3 is 12 residues. Trimming cost V 6 bases and J 5 bases, with 8 bases left between them. CDR3 in DNA: TGTGCCAGCAGGGCGGAGGACAATGAGCAGTTCTTC. Its protein is CASRAEDNEQFF.

This clone occurred once. This chain connects TRBV28 to TRBJ2-7; 9 positions agree with TRBD2. V lost 3 bases to trimming and J lost 4 bases; unmatched junction nucleotides: 7. Germline V gene lookup returns CDR1 MDHEN and CDR2 SYDVKM. This CDR3 contains 15 residues. The DNA of the CDR3 is TGTGCCAGCAGTTTTCGCGGGAGGGCCGTTTACGAGCAGTACTTC. This gives the protein CASSFRGRAVYEQYF. The full variable domain, with the rest looked up from reference TRBV28 and TRBJ2-7, is DVKVTQSSRYLVKRTGEKVFLECVQDMDHENMFWYRQDPGLGLRLIYFSYDVKMKEKGDIPEGYSVSREKKERFSLILESASTNQTSMYLCASSFRGRAVYEQYFGPGTRLTVT.

The chain has TRBV7-9 and TRBJ2-1; D is possibly TRBD1 (6 bases). The V gene lost 8 bases and the J gene lost 5 bases, with 10 bases spanning the gap. This CDR3 region has 12 residues. Germline assignment: CDR1 SEHNR and CDR2 FQNEAQ (reference sequence). The CDR3: CASRGGDNEQFF. DNA for the CDR3: TGTGCCAGCCGTGGGGGCGACAATGAGCAGTTCTTC.

This chain uses TRBV4-1 with TRBJ1-3; no clear D. The V and J ends lost 0 bases and 4 bases respectively, with 10 bases between them. Germline loops: CDR1 MGHRA, CDR2 YSYEKL. This CDR3 is built from 15 residues. CDR3 in DNA: TGCGCCAGCAGCCAAGATGGAGGGATAGGAAACACCATATATTTT. This codes for CASSQDGGIGNTIYF.

The V and J genes are TRBV2 and TRBJ1-5; D is unresolved. Trimming removed 3 bases at V and 4 bases at J, with 7 bases between. This CDR3 contains 13 residues. The germline V gene encodes CDR1 SNHLY and CDR2 FYNNEI. This CDR3 is CASSEGTNQPQHF. The CDR3 DNA is TGTGCCAGCAGTGAGGGCACGAATCAGCCCCAGCATTTT.

This chain uses TRBV7-8 with TRBJ2-7; 7 bases line up with TRBD2. Trimming took 1 base from V and 0 from J; bases not matched to a gene: 3. Germline V lookup: CDR1 SGHVS, CDR2 FQNEAQ. The CDR3 length is 15 residues. The chain's CDR3 is CASSLGGGSSYEQYF. DNA of the CDR3: TGTGCCAGCAGCTTAGGGGGAGGGTCCTCCTACGAGCAGTACTTC.

This clone was detected only a few times. This chain joins TRBV5-1 and TRBJ1-1; weak D call: TRBD1 (5 bases). V lost 4 bases and J lost 3, with 13 bases in between. Germline assignment: CDR1 SGHRS and CDR2 YFSETQ. CDR3 length equals 14 residues. The CDR3 reads CASSLTDFYTEAFF. CDR3 sequence (DNA): TGCGCCAGCAGCCTGACAGACTTCTACACTGAAGCTTTCTTT.